A single sample gave rise to the 21 T cell receptor beta chains below, sequenced in a study of blood T cell repertoires in COVID-19 (dated by TCRdb to the early 2020s). The receptor library was made with the immunoSEQ multiplex PCR assay. In its TCRdb copy, this immuneACCESS table keeps in-frame sequences only and misses some clones. Where compared with another copy, unresolved V genes explain less than half of these, and the others have no known cause. For this sample there are 200,000 to 250,000 clones; 86% appear just once. Roughly 2% of the sample is held by the ten biggest clonotypes. Sample: PBMCs or T cells enriched from blood (not recorded which). The source of these receptors is a woman aged 50 to 65 who had recovered from COVID-19.

This chain connects TRBV9 to TRBJ2-3, with TRBD2 matching 7 bases. The V segment lost 0 bases and the J segment 6 bases; nucleotides outside the gene matches: 7. The V gene's germline CDR1 is SGDLS and CDR2 YYNGEE. The CDR3 length is 15 residues. DNA for the CDR3: TGTGCCAGCAGCGTAGCGGGTGGGGGGGTTGATACGCAGTATTTT. Protein: CASSVAGGGVDTQYF.

The rearrangement joins TRBV7-2 to TRBJ2-5, with 12 bases aligning to TRBD2. The CDR3 length is 16 residues. In germline, CDR1 is SGHTA, CDR2 FQGNSA. J lost 4 bases, V lost 5 bases, and 8 bases had no gene match. The CDR3 bases are TGTGCCAGCAGCACAAGACTAGCGGGAGCCCGAGAGACCCAGTACTTC. Encoded protein: CASSTRLAGARETQYF.

J is TRBJ2-2 and V is TRBV11-2; tentatively, D is TRBD1 (7 bases). The length of the CDR3 is 15 residues. V lost 1 base and J 6 bases, leaving 12 bases between the germline ends. Germline V lookup: CDR1 SGHAT, CDR2 FQNNGV. CDR3 DNA sequence: TGTGCCAGCAGCTTAGTGTCAGGGGGGTCCGGGGAGCTGTTTTTT. Its translation is CASSLVSGGSGELFF.

The gene calls are TRBV6-5 and TRBJ1-5, with a weak D call TRBD1 (5 bases). CDR1 is MNHEY, CDR2 SVGAGI, per germline. Trimming took 4 bases from V and 3 from J, leaving 7 bases between them. The CDR3 runs to 13 residues. CDR3 DNA sequence: TGTGCCAGCAGTTGGGGCTCCAATCAGCCCCAGCATTTT. Encoded protein: CASSWGSNQPQHF.

This rearrangement joins TRBV18 to TRBJ2-1, with a possible D match to TRBD2 (6 bases). CDR3 length equals 16 residues. Between the trimmed V and J ends, which lost 7 bases and 3 bases, there was a span of 19 bases. The germline CDR1 and CDR2 sequences are KGHSH and LQKENI. The CDR3 protein is CASYPTRERVYNEQFF. DNA of the CDR3: TGTGCCAGCTACCCCACACGGGAGAGGGTCTACAATGAGCAGTTCTTC.

V gene TRBV7-6 combines with J gene TRBJ1-1; weak D call: TRBD1 (6 bases). This CDR3 is 16 amino acids long. Per germline, CDR1 SGHVS and CDR2 FNYEAQ. V was clipped by 5 bases and J by 4 bases, with 20 bases between them. The CDR3 spells CASSRQAGGAFTEAFF. In DNA form, the CDR3 reads TGTGCCAGCAGCCGACAAGCGGGGGGCGCGTTCACTGAAGCTTTCTTT.

The chain combines TRBV5-1 with TRBJ2-7; 10 bases map to TRBD2. V was pared by 3 bases and J by 3 bases, with 3 bases of the junction left unmatched. This CDR3 is built from 14 residues. Germline CDR1 and CDR2: SGHRS and YFSETQ. The CDR3 DNA reads TGCGCCAGCAGCTCCCTAGCGGGGGACTACGAGCAGTACTTC. It yields the protein CASSSLAGDYEQYF.

The V gene is TRBV7-9, the J gene TRBJ2-5; 7 positions agree with TRBD2. J gave up 2 bases and V 4 bases, and 13 bases lay outside the gene matches. The CDR3 contains 17 residues. Germline V gene data show CDR1 as SEHNR and CDR2 as FQNEAQ (reference sequence). Written as DNA, the CDR3 is TGTGCCAGCAGCTCCTCTAGGGCTAGCGGCTTTCAAGAGACCCAGTACTTC. Its translation: CASSSSRASGFQETQYF.

The gene calls are TRBV19 and TRBJ2-1, with a possible D match to TRBD2 (7 bases). CDR3 length equals 17 residues. V lost 9 bases and J 0 bases, leaving 21 bases between the germline ends. Germline CDR1 reads LNHDA; CDR2 reads SQIVND (reference sequence). The CDR3 DNA reads as TGTGCCAGCGGGGGGCCAGACTCCTATAGCTCCTACAATGAGCAGTTCTTC. This translates into CASGGPDSYSSYNEQFF.

The chain couples TRBV5-8 to TRBJ2-7; a possible D gene is TRBD1 (5 bases). The V and J ends lost 2 bases and 5 bases respectively, with 11 bases between them. The CDR3 is made up of 13 amino acids. CDR1 and CDR2 from the germline V gene are SGHTS and YDEGEE. The CDR3 nucleotides are TGTGCCAGCAGCTTAGACAGAAATAACGAGCAGTACTTC. It translates to CASSLDRNNEQYF. Full variable domain (rest looked up from reference TRBV5-8 and TRBJ2-7): EAGVTQSPTHLIKTRGQQATLRCSPISGHTSVYWYQQALGLGLQFLLWYDEGEERNRGNFPPRFSGRQFPNYSSELNVNALELEDSALYLCASSLDRNNEQYFGPGTRLTVT.

This chain connects TRBV7-2 to TRBJ1-1; no definite D call. This CDR3 contains 16 residues. Germline CDR1 reads SGHTA; CDR2 reads FQGNSA. Trimming took 1 base from V and 1 from J, leaving 13 bases between them. CDR3 coding DNA: TGTGCCAGCAGCTTAGTTGGCGGGAGCGGGAACACTGAAGCTTTCTTT. Its protein product is CASSLVGGSGNTEAFF.

The CDR3 nucleotides are TGTGCCAGCAGCCTTCCCCAGGCTCCCCAGCATTTT. This encodes CASSLPQAPQHF. This chain links TRBV16 with TRBJ1-5; D is unresolved. This CDR3 is built from 12 residues. Germline lookup yields CDR1 KGHSY and CDR2 FQNENV. The V and J ends lost 4 bases and 10 bases respectively, with 11 bases between them.

The chain couples TRBV20-1 to TRBJ1-5; no definite D call. The V gene's germline CDR1 is DFQATT and CDR2 SNEGSKA (reference sequence). This CDR3 region has 15 residues. The ends were cut back, 3 bases at V and 0 bases at J, with 12 bases in the middle. The chain's CDR3 is CSASRRGNSNQPQHF. The CDR3, as DNA: TGCAGTGCTAGTCGCCGGGGAAATAGCAATCAGCCCCAGCATTTT.

The chain joins TRBV2 to TRBJ2-7, with 9 bases fitting TRBD2. The CDR3 has 14 residues. Germline CDR1 reads SNHLY; CDR2 reads FYNNEI. V dropped 5 bases and J dropped 3; count of bases not matched to a gene: 5. The CDR3 region is CASSPGTSLYEQYF. The CDR3 nucleotides are TGTGCCAGCAGTCCCGGGACTAGCCTCTACGAGCAGTACTTC.

The V gene is TRBV6-5, the J gene TRBJ1-5; tentative D call: TRBD1 (6 bases). The CDR3 extends over 15 amino acids. CDR1 is MNHEY, CDR2 SVGAGI, per germline. V lost 2 bases to trimming and J lost 0 bases, with 8 bases between them. CDR3 loop: CASSYRTDSNQPQHF. As DNA, the CDR3 is TGTGCCAGCAGTTACCGGACAGATAGCAATCAGCCCCAGCATTTT.

This clone was detected a few times. The chain is built from TRBV18 and TRBJ1-4; a possible D gene is TRBD1 (6 bases). Trimming stripped 1 base from V and 4 bases from J, with 13 bases between. This CDR3 comprises 16 residues. Germline V gene data show CDR1 as KGHSH and CDR2 as LQKENI. The CDR3 here is CASSPRGQPINEKLFF. For the CDR3, the DNA is TGTGCCAGCTCACCACGAGGACAGCCTATTAATGAAAAACTGTTTTTT.

The chain links TRBV5-1 to TRBJ2-2; TRBD1 agrees at 9 bases. The germline V gene encodes CDR1 SGHRS and CDR2 YFSETQ. The V segment lost 0 bases and the J segment 5 bases; nucleotides outside the gene matches: 5. The CDR3 length is 16 residues. DNA for the CDR3: TGCGCCAGCAGCTTGGCCGGGACAGGGTTTACCGGGGAGCTGTTTTTT. Its translation is CASSLAGTGFTGELFF.

The chain recombines TRBV6-5 with TRBJ1-2; 9 bases are shared with TRBD1. The CDR3 runs 13 residues. Germline V lookup: CDR1 MNHEY, CDR2 SVGAGI. J was trimmed by 6 bases and V by 5 bases; bases with no gene match: 4. The CDR3 is CASSTRTGDGYTF. CDR3 coding DNA: TGTGCCAGCAGTACTAGGACAGGGGATGGCTACACCTTC.

The chain links TRBV28 to TRBJ1-1; 11 bases agree with TRBD1. Germline V gives CDR1 MDHEN, CDR2 SYDVKM. The junction had 5 bases not matched to a gene; V was cut back by 6 bases and J by 5 bases. The CDR3 totals 14 residues. DNA of the CDR3: TGTGCCAGCAGGGGGGGGACAGGGGGAACTGAAGCTTTCTTT. Amino acids: CASRGGTGGTEAFF.

The chain employs TRBV11-1 and TRBJ2-1, with 10 bases identical to TRBD2. The trim removed 5 bases at V and 3 bases at J, leaving 7 bases unmatched. Per germline, CDR1 SGHAT and CDR2 FQDESV (reference sequence). The CDR3 consists of 16 residues. Written as DNA, the CDR3 is TGTGCCAGCAGCCACCCTAGCGGGGGTAACTACAATGAGCAGTTCTTC. Residues: CASSHPSGGNYNEQFF.

This clone came up once. Distinct nucleotide sequences in the sample also encode this CDR3. This chain connects TRBV28 to TRBJ2-7; TRBD2 matches 15 bases. In germline, CDR1 is MDHEN, CDR2 SYDVKM. CDR3 length equals 15 residues. Trimming at V came to 4 bases and at J to 4 bases, leaving 2 bases not matched to a gene. As DNA, the CDR3 is TGTGCCAGCAGTTCCGGGACTAGCGGGAGGTACGAGCAGTACTTC. Its protein is CASSSGTSGRYEQYF. The variable domain in full, with the rest retrieved from reference TRBV28 and TRBJ2-7, is DVKVTQSSRYLVKRTGEKVFLECVQDMDHENMFWYRQDPGLGLRLIYFSYDVKMKEKGDIPEGYSVSREKKERFSLILESASTNQTSMYLCASSSGTSGRYEQYFGPGTRLTVT.